The subject of this entry is one TCR beta chain. Its antigen is not known. The V end lost 3 bases, the J end lost 4 bases, and 15 bases lay between the germline ends. CDR1 and CDR2 from the germline V gene are SGHAT and FQNNGV. The CDR3 is 15 residues long. Only in-frame clones appear in the TCRdb table, and some are missing; sequencing was by immunoSEQ multiplex PCR. The data contain about 130,000 clones, 92% of them singletons. This entry belongs to a study of OX40 agonist ivuxolimab in advanced cancers. Study at large: Patients were treated with intravenous ivuxolimab, dosed at 0.01 to 10 mg/kg and infused every 2 weeks. Partial responses were achieved by three patients, of whom one had hepatocellular carcinoma and two had cutaneous melanoma.

Study-wide findings and caveats: The specificity for antigen of the expanded peripheral T cells was not determined. Some of the lowest clonal expansion was seen in partial responders at 0.1-3.0 mg/kg.

This chain joins TRBV11-2 and TRBJ2-5; tentatively, D is TRBD2 (6 bases). Sequenced material: CD4+ or CD8+ T cells sorted from blood, taken in a trial of the OX40 agonist ivuxolimab. The TCR sequence derives from an adult with an advanced solid tumor such as melanoma, head and neck, liver or kidney cancer. The CDR3 bases are TGTGCCAGCAGCTTGAAGCGGGCCCTCACAGAGACCCAGTACTTC. Protein product: CASSLKRALTETQYF.